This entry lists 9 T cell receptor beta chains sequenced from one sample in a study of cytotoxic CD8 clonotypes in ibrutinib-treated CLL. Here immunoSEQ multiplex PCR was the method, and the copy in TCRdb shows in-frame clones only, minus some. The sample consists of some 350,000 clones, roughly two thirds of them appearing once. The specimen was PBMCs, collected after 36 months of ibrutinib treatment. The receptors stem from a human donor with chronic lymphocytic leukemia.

The CDR3 nucleotides are TGCGCCAGCAGCCAAGTCCTGACTAGCAGAGCTAGCACAGATACGCAGTATTTT. Translated: CASSQVLTSRASTDTQYF. V gene TRBV4-3 combines with J gene TRBJ2-3, with TRBD2 matching 7 bases. The J segment lost 0 bases and the V segment lost 1 base, leaving 10 bases of the junction unmatched. CDR3 length: 18 amino acids. The germline CDR1 and CDR2 sequences are LGHNA and YSLEER.

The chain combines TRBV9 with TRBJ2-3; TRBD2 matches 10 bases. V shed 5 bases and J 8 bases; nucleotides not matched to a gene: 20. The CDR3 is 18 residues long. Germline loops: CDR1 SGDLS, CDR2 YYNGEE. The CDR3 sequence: CASSFVTPGLAGVGTQYF. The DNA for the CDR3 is TGTGCCAGCAGTTTCGTTACACCGGGGCTAGCGGGAGTTGGTACGCAGTATTTT.

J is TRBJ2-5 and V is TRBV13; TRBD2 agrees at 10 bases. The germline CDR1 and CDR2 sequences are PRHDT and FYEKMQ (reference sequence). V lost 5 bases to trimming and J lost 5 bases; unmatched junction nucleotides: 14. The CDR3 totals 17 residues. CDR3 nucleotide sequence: TGTGCCAGCAGCACCCGGGGACTAGCGCCCGCGGAGGAGACCCAGTACTTC. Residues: CASSTRGLAPAEETQYF.

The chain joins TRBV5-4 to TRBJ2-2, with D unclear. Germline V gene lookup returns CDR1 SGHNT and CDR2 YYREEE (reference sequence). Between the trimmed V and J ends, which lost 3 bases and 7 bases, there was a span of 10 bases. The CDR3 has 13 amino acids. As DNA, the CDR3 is TGTGCCAGCAGCTCCAGTCCTCACGGGGAGCTGTTTTTT. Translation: CASSSSPHGELFF.

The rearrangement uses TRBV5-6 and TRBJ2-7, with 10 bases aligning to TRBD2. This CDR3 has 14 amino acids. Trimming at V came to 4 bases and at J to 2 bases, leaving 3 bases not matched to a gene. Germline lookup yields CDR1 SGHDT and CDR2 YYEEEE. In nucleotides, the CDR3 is TGTGCCAGCAGCGGAAGCGGGGGGGCCTACGAGCAGTACTTC. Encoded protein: CASSGSGGAYEQYF. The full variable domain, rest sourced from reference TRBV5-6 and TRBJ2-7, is DAGVTQSPTHLIKTRGQQVTLRCSPKSGHDTVSWYQQALGQGPQFIFQYYEEEERQRGNFPDRFSGHQFPNYSSELNVNALLLGDSALYLCASSGSGGAYEQYFGPGTRLTVT.

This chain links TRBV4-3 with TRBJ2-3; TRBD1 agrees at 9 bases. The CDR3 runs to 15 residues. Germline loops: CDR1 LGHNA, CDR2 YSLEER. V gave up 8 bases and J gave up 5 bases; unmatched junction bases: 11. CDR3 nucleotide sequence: TGCGCCAGCGGGCAGGACAGGGGATTGAGAGATACGCAGTATTTT. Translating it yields CASGQDRGLRDTQYF.

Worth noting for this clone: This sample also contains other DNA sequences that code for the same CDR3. The CDR3 DNA follows: TGTGCCAGCAGCGTAGGTCTAGACTACGAGCAGTACTTC. It is translated as CASSVGLDYEQYF. The chain joins TRBV9 to TRBJ2-7; D not resolved. Germline CDR1 and CDR2: SGDLS and YYNGEE. The CDR3 loop spans 13 amino acids. V was shortened by 0 bases and J by 3 bases, with 7 bases between the two germline ends.

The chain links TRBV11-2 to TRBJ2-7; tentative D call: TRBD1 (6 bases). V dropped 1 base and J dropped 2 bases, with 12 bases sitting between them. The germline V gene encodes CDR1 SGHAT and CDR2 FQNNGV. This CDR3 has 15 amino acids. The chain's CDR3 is CASSLGGYRAYEQYF. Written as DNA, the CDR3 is TGTGCCAGCAGCTTAGGCGGGTACAGGGCCTACGAGCAGTACTTC.

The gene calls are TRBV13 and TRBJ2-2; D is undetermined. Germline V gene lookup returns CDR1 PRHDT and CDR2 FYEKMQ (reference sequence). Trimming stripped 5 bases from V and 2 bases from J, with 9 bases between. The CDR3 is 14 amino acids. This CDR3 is CASSRRLNTGELFF. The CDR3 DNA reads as TGTGCCAGCAGCCGCCGACTCAACACCGGGGAGCTGTTTTTT.